The 2 T cell receptor beta chains below come from one sample, sequenced in a study of shared clonotypes between healthy human individuals (TCRdb year 2020). Preparation of the library involved the immunoSEQ multiplex PCR assay. TCRdb re-hosts the immuneACCESS table, in-frame sequences only. Its copies lack some clones; in the studies checked, an unresolved V gene accounts for under half of them, and the cause for the rest is not known. A total of some 580,000 clones appear in this sample, more than 95% of them only once. About 0.06% of the sample goes to the ten largest clones. The source material was naive CD4+ T cells sorted from blood. The sample's cell subset or site label, decoded: CD45RA+ positively selected. The source of these receptors is a woman aged 25 to 45 in good health.

The chain is built from TRBV5-6 and TRBJ2-5; D gene ambiguous. V gave up 3 bases and J gave up 4 bases, with 7 bases separating them. This CDR3 is built from 12 residues. Germline-derived CDR1 and CDR2 are SGHDT and YYEEEE. CDR3 loop: CASSSTLETQYF. CDR3 coding DNA: TGTGCCAGCAGCTCTACCTTAGAGACCCAGTACTTC. The variable domain in full, with the rest retrieved from reference TRBV5-6 and TRBJ2-5, is DAGVTQSPTHLIKTRGQQVTLRCSPKSGHDTVSWYQQALGQGPQFIFQYYEEEERQRGNFPDRFSGHQFPNYSSELNVNALLLGDSALYLCASSSTLETQYFGPGTRLLVL.

This chain links TRBV28 with TRBJ2-1; 11 bases are a match to TRBD2. Trimming took 5 bases from V and 4 from J; bases not matched to a gene: 10. The germline CDR1 and CDR2 sequences are MDHEN and SYDVKM. The CDR3 totals 17 residues. For the CDR3, the DNA is TGTGCCAGCAGTGCCTCTAGCGGGAGGAGGCCTTACAATGAGCAGTTCTTC. Translated, it gives CASSASSGRRPYNEQFF.